One sample yielded the 12 T cell receptor beta chains listed below, sequenced in a study of T-cell reconstitution after alpha-beta-depleted transplantation in children. A library of TCRbeta sequences, prepared with unique molecular identifiers, was generated. One entry per CDR3 protein, called by TCRdb with MiXCR from the PCR reads. The data show hundreds of thousands of distinct CDR3 sequences, 16% seen once. This specimen was PBMCs from the stem cell graft donor, taken from the stem cell graft. These receptors came from a human donor who donated a stem cell graft to a child with acute myeloid leukemia.

This clonotype was detected many times. An end of the junction differs from the germline gene, which may be a read error. J is TRBJ1-1 and V is TRBV5-1, with TRBD1 matching over 7 bases. Germline CDR1 SGHRS, CDR2 YFSETQ. The CDR3 loop spans 13 amino acids. The chain's CDR3 is CASSLGTATEAFF. The CDR3 nucleotides read TGTGCCAGCAGCTTGGGGACAGCCACTGAAGCTTTCTTT.

This clonotype was seen a few times. The rearrangement links TRBV9 to TRBJ2-1; D may match TRBD1 or TRBD2 (6 bases each). CDR1 SGDLS and CDR2 YYNGEE come from the germline V gene. Trimming shortened V by 1 base and J by 5 bases, and 16 bases separated the two germline ends. CDR3 length: 16 amino acids. Written as DNA, the CDR3 is TGTGCCAGCAGCGTACGTGGTCAGGGGAGGAACAATGAGCAGTTCTTC. It yields the protein CASSVRGQGRNNEQFF.

The V call is TRBV12-3 or TRBV12-4, the J call TRBJ1-5, with D possibly being TRBD1 (5 bases). V lost 3 bases to trimming and J lost 3 bases, with 15 bases between them. The CDR3 is made up of 16 amino acids. The CDR3: CASSFTDSGYNQPQHF. CDR3 coding DNA: TGTGCCAGCAGTTTCACTGACAGCGGTTACAATCAGCCCCAGCATTTT.

This clonotype was seen many times. J is TRBJ2-7 and V is TRBV29-1; 12 nucleotides align to TRBD2. This CDR3 comprises 13 residues. Germline V gives CDR1 SQVTM, CDR2 ANQGSEA. Trimming cost V 6 bases and J 7 bases; bases outside gene matches: 7. The CDR3 loop is CSVATSGGGEQYF. The CDR3 DNA sequence: TGCAGCGTGGCGACTAGCGGGGGTGGGGAGCAGTACTTC.

This clonotype was seen repeatedly, ten times or more. The chain is built from TRBV20-1 and TRBJ2-1; 7 bases are a match to TRBD2. CDR1 DFQATT and CDR2 SNEGSKA come from the germline V gene (reference sequence). V lost 7 bases and J lost 2; bases outside the gene matches: 8. This CDR3 has 14 residues. The DNA of the CDR3 is TGCAGTGTTCGAGCGGGGCCTACCTACAATGAGCAGTTCTTC. Translation gives CSVRAGPTYNEQFF.

This clonotype was picked up many times. The chain uses TRBV20-1 and TRBJ2-1; tentatively, D is TRBD1 or TRBD2 (5 bases each). This CDR3 is built from 15 residues. Germline-derived CDR1 and CDR2 are DFQATT and SNEGSKA (reference sequence). V was pared by 4 bases and J by 7 bases, with 20 bases between. The CDR3 sequence: CSAIEVRDLWNEQFF. The CDR3, as DNA: TGCAGTGCTATCGAGGTACGGGACCTTTGGAATGAGCAGTTCTTC.

The V gene is TRBV12-3 or TRBV12-4, the J gene TRBJ2-1; D is uncertain. The V and J ends lost 4 bases and 1 base respectively, with 11 bases between them. The length of the CDR3 is 15 residues. The CDR3 spells CASSSLTRSYNEQFF. The DNA of the CDR3 is TGTGCCAGCAGTTCCCTGACACGTTCCTACAATGAGCAGTTCTTC.

V gene TRBV20-1 combines with J gene TRBJ2-3, with D uncertain. CDR1 and CDR2 (germline): DFQATT, SNEGSKA (reference sequence). Trimming shortened V by 3 bases and J by 2 bases, and 9 bases separated the two germline ends. The CDR3 has 13 amino acids. For the CDR3, the DNA is TGCAGTGCTAGTGTGGAGTCCACAGATACGCAGTATTTT. Translated: CSASVESTDTQYF.

In this sample, this clonotype turned up once. The rearrangement links TRBV4-2 to TRBJ2-3; D uncertain. This CDR3 comprises 15 residues. With 0 bases removed from V and 2 bases from J, the gap between germline ends came to 9 bases. Germline CDR1 and CDR2: LGHNA and YNFKEQ. The CDR3 reads CASSQDRVVTDTQYF. The CDR3, as DNA: TGTGCCAGCAGCCAAGATCGGGTAGTCACAGATACGCAGTATTTT.

The chain carries TRBV2 and TRBJ2-7; 9 positions agree with TRBD1. This CDR3 is 17 amino acids long. Looked up from germline, CDR1 is SNHLY and CDR2 is FYNNEI. The ends lost 4 bases at V and 5 bases at J; junction bases unmatched: 15. CDR3 loop: CASSAVPGTGKINEQYF. CDR3 nucleotide sequence: TGTGCCAGCAGTGCCGTCCCCGGGACAGGGAAGATCAACGAGCAGTACTTC.

This clonotype came up many times. The chain recombines TRBV15 with TRBJ2-1; the match to TRBD2 covers 9 bases. The trim removed 6 bases at V and 5 bases at J, leaving 11 bases unmatched. The germline gives CDR1 LNHNV, CDR2 YYDKDF (reference sequence). The CDR3 sequence is 16 residues long. CDR3 protein: CATSSFRTSVDNEQFF. CDR3 coding DNA: TGTGCCACCAGTAGTTTCAGGACTAGCGTCGACAATGAGCAGTTCTTC.

This clonotype showed up just a few times. The chain employs TRBV6-5 and TRBJ2-5; no firm D call. CDR1 is MNHEY, CDR2 SVGAGI, per germline. V shed 0 bases and J shed 5 bases, with 13 bases lying between them. This CDR3 is 15 amino acids long. The DNA for the CDR3 is TGTGCCAGCAGTTACTCGAATCTCAAAAGGGAGACCCAGTACTTC. Its protein is CASSYSNLKRETQYF.